The clone carrying this T cell receptor beta chain has only one observation. Sequencing used immunoSEQ multiplex PCR; TCRdb keeps in-frame clones, though not all of them. Of roughly 100,000 clones in the sample, about 90% were seen once. This sample is drawn from a study of T cell changes during pregnancy in multiple sclerosis. This CDR3 has 18 amino acids. The ends were cut back, 5 bases at V and 0 bases at J, with 17 bases in the middle. Germline V CDR1 and CDR2: SEHNR, FQNEAQ (reference sequence). J is TRBJ2-6 and V is TRBV7-9; D is possibly TRBD2 (6 bases). This specimen was peripheral blood, taken before pregnancy. This receptor was taken from a female donor with multiple sclerosis, enrolled in a pregnancy study. CDR3 protein: CASSISGTESSGANVLTF. The CDR3 bases are TGTGCCAGCAGCATATCCGGGACTGAAAGCTCTGGGGCCAACGTCCTGACTTTC.